This TCR beta chain was retrieved from a study of shared clonotypes between healthy human individuals. Worth noting for this clone: The sample contains more than one DNA sequence encoding this CDR3.

The CDR3 consists of 14 residues. Between the trimmed V and J ends, which lost 0 bases and 0 bases, there was a span of 5 bases. Germline CDR1 and CDR2: SGDLS and YYNGEE. Sequencing was performed with immunoSEQ multiplex PCR; in TCRdb, only in-frame clones are kept and a portion is missing. Counted here are 2.3 million or so clones, approximately 93% occurring once; the ten biggest clones make up under 0.45%. The chain joins TRBV9 to TRBJ2-3; no clear D. Sequenced material: naive CD4+ T cells from PBMCs. The sample's subset: CD45RA+ positively selected. The TCR was taken from a man younger than 35 in good health. Some clones in this sample may be carry-over from other donors' samples. CDR3 sequence reads: CASSVEQSTDTQYF. CDR3 coding DNA: TGTGCCAGCAGCGTAGAACAGAGCACAGATACGCAGTATTTT.